The entry below gives a single T cell receptor beta chain sequence along with its context. The antigen remains undetermined. Regarding time point: blood 2 weeks post-SBRT. As to treatment: 15 Gy SBRT to primary tumor, nephrectomy 4 weeks later. This sample is part of a study of radiation and T cells in renal cell carcinoma. The CDR3 has 12 amino acids. Trimming shortened V by 1 base and J by 7 bases, and 7 bases separated the two germline ends. Germline CDR1 and CDR2: SGHDN and FVKESK. Study-level results: From baseline, blood top tumor clonotypes peaked at 2 weeks post-radiation.

Sequencing used immunoSEQ multiplex PCR; TCRdb keeps in-frame clones, though not all of them. In the table there are 120,000 or so clones, 81% of which are singletons. V and J are TRBV14 and TRBJ1-2; unclear D gene. The source material was blood, sampled from a patient whose treatment included radiotherapy and nephrectomy. The TCR comes from a man aged 45-65 years with renal cell carcinoma. The CDR3 nucleotides read TGTGCCAGCAGCCAAGGGTCTATTGGCTACACCTTC. Translation: CASSQGSIGYTF.